Presented here are 21 T cell receptor beta chains from one specimen sequenced in a study of low-dose radiotherapy and immunotherapy resistance in tumors. The time point was: after trial treatment. Treatment meaning: LDRT plus nivolumab, ipilimumab, low-dose cyclophosphamide and aspirin (RACIN trial). TRAV- and TRBV-specific primers were used for first-strand cDNA, which covered alpha and beta chains. A roughly 20-cycle PCR with a constant-region primer and V-primer adapter amplified TCRs. Each CDR3 protein gets one entry after TCRdb re-called the reads with MiXCR. The sample carries tens of thousands of distinct CDR3 sequences, under 20% recorded once. The source was PBMCs, collected after low-dose radiotherapy plus immunotherapy. All receptors come from a male donor with prostate cancer.

This clonotype has ten or more counts. The CDR3 nucleotides read TGCAGCGTTGAAGGAAAGGGGGAGATAACAGATACGCAGTATTTT. This encodes CSVEGKGEITDTQYF. J is TRBJ2-3 and V is TRBV29-1; D is possibly TRBD1 (6 bases). Germline CDR1 is SQVTM and CDR2 is ANQGSEA. Trimming took 1 base from V and 3 from J, leaving 14 bases between them. This CDR3 comprises 15 residues.

The table lists this clonotype with many counts. J is TRBJ2-3 and V is TRBV7-8, with 8 positions matching TRBD1. Per the germline V gene, CDR1 is SGHVS and CDR2 is FQNEAQ. Unmatched junction bases numbered 7, after V lost 5 bases and J lost 0 bases. CDR3 length equals 16 residues. The CDR3: CASSVTRTGSTDTQYF. As DNA, the CDR3 is TGTGCCAGCAGCGTCACCAGGACAGGGAGCACAGATACGCAGTATTTT.

The chain employs TRBV29-1 and TRBJ2-5, with TRBD2 matching over 7 bases. The germline V gene has CDR1 SQVTM and CDR2 ANQGSEA. With 6 bases clipped from V and 4 bases from J, the junction kept 11 bases outside the gene matches. The CDR3 has 14 residues. The DNA of the CDR3 is TGCAGCGTGAAGCGGGGTAGGGTTCGAGAGACCCAGTACTTC. Its translation: CSVKRGRVRETQYF. The whole variable domain, filled in from reference TRBV29-1 and TRBJ2-5, reads SAVISQKPSRDICQRGTSLTIQCQVDSQVTMMFWYRQQPGQSLTLIATANQGSEATYESGFVIDKFPISRPNLTFSTLTVSNMSPEDSSIYLCSVKRGRVRETQYFGPGTRLLVL.

This clonotype was seen repeatedly, ten times or more. The gene calls are TRBV20-1 and TRBJ2-1; TRBD2 matches at 8 bases. Unmatched junction bases numbered 7, after V lost 6 bases and J lost 0 bases. Germline lookup yields CDR1 DFQATT and CDR2 SNEGSKA (reference sequence). The CDR3 loop spans 15 amino acids. The CDR3 spells CSARTGTSSYNEQFF. DNA of the CDR3: TGCAGTGCCCGGACGGGGACTAGCTCCTACAATGAGCAGTTCTTC.

A word on this clonotype: A far larger clone differs by one base, so this is likely a read error. This chain uses TRBV28 with TRBJ2-7; D uncertain. In germline, CDR1 is MDHEN, CDR2 SYDVKM. Deletions cut 6 bases from V and 7 bases from J, with 10 bases between. The CDR3 runs 11 residues. The CDR3 sequence is CASRRRYEQYF. The CDR3 DNA follows: TGTGCCAGCAGGCGGAGATATGAGCAGTACTTC.

This clonotype was detected many times. The V and J genes are TRBV5-1 and TRBJ2-2; TRBD1 matches at 7 bases. Germline lookup yields CDR1 SGHRS and CDR2 YFSETQ. The CDR3 contains 14 residues. V shed 4 bases and J 6 bases; nucleotides not matched to a gene: 6. The CDR3 sequence: CASSPIQGAGELFF. The CDR3 DNA reads TGCGCCAGCAGCCCAATCCAGGGGGCCGGGGAGCTGTTTTTT.

This clonotype was counted between two and nine times. The chain couples TRBV7-3 to TRBJ2-1; D gene ambiguous. V lost 4 bases and J 4 bases, leaving 8 bases between the germline ends. The CDR3 consists of 13 residues. The germline V gene encodes CDR1 SGHTA and CDR2 FQGTGA. The CDR3 spells CASSSVGYNEQFF. CDR3 sequence (DNA): TGTGCCAGCAGCTCGGTGGGATACAATGAGCAGTTCTTC.

The table lists this clonotype with many counts. The rearrangement uses TRBV29-1 and TRBJ2-3, with D perhaps matching TRBD2 (7 bases). V lost 4 bases, J lost 1 base, and 15 bases lay in between. The germline CDR1 and CDR2 sequences are SQVTM and ANQGSEA. The CDR3 spans 15 residues. The CDR3 DNA follows: TGCAGCGTTGTTGGGGGCGGGAGACGCACAGATACGCAGTATTTT. Encoded protein: CSVVGGGRRTDTQYF.

This clonotype came up many times. The rearrangement uses TRBV20-1 and TRBJ2-7; 9 positions match TRBD2. Losses at the gene ends were 6 bases for V and 6 bases for J; bases not matched to a gene: 12. Germline CDR1 is DFQATT and CDR2 is SNEGSKA (reference sequence). CDR3 length: 14 amino acids. DNA of the CDR3: TGCAGTGCCGATACTAGCGGGTCCAACTCCGAGCAGTACTTC. Its translation: CSADTSGSNSEQYF.

Ten or more counts support this clonotype. The chain joins TRBV4-1 to TRBJ2-6; D remains ambiguous. The CDR3 has 16 amino acids. Trimming stripped 0 bases from V and 2 bases from J, with 8 bases between. Germline V CDR1 and CDR2: MGHRA, YSYEKL. In DNA, the CDR3 is TGCGCCAGCAGCCAAGATCGTGGGGCTGGGGCCAACGTCCTGACTTTC. Protein: CASSQDRGAGANVLTF.

This clonotype was counted ten times or more. This rearrangement joins TRBV19 to TRBJ2-1; 7 nucleotides agree with TRBD2. The V and J ends lost 2 bases and 1 base, in that order; junction bases with no gene match: 5. The CDR3 sequence is 16 residues long. Germline CDR1 LNHDA, CDR2 SQIVND (reference sequence). The CDR3 nucleotides are TGTGCCAGTAGTATACCCTCCGGGAGGTCCTACAATGAGCAGTTCTTC. It translates to CASSIPSGRSYNEQFF.

This clonotype turned up a few times. CDR3 loop: CASSTGQGSGTEAFF. CDR3 in DNA: TGTGCCAGCAGTACAGGACAGGGATCCGGCACTGAAGCTTTCTTT. The rearrangement joins TRBV27 to TRBJ1-1; 8 positions match TRBD1. Germline lookup yields CDR1 MNHEY and CDR2 SMNVEV (reference sequence). The CDR3 has 15 amino acids. V dropped 5 bases and J dropped 4; count of bases not matched to a gene: 9.

Details on this clonotype: This may be a read error: a much more frequent sequence differs by one nucleotide. In this CDR3 the conserved last residue, phenylalanine or tryptophan, is missing, so a read error is likely. The chain uses TRBV6-5 and TRBJ2-6; TRBD2 matches 8 bases. This CDR3 has 18 amino acids. Germline values: CDR1 MNHEY, CDR2 SVGAGI. With 4 bases clipped from V and 3 bases from J, the junction kept 11 bases outside the gene matches. The CDR3 reads CASSSGRGREGGANVLTL. For the CDR3, the DNA is TGTGCCAGCAGTTCGGGTAGGGGTCGGGAGGGTGGGGCCAACGTCCTGACTTTG.

The table lists this clonotype with many counts. V is TRBV7-2 and J is TRBJ2-2, with 9 bases lining up with TRBD2. The V and J ends lost 1 base and 6 bases, in that order; junction bases with no gene match: 6. Looked up from germline, CDR1 is SGHTA and CDR2 is FQGNSA. There are 16 residues in the CDR3. CDR3 nucleotides: TGTGCCAGCAGCTTAGGACTAGCGGAAAGTGCCGGGGAGCTGTTTTTT. It translates to CASSLGLAESAGELFF.

The chain employs TRBV30 and TRBJ2-3; no firm D call. CDR1 and CDR2 from the germline V gene are GTSNPN and SVGIG (reference sequence). V gave up 4 bases and J gave up 1 base, with 6 bases separating them. CDR3 size: 12 residues. CDR3 nucleotide sequence: TGTGCCTGGACGTACCGCACAGATACGCAGTATTTT. Encoded protein: CAWTYRTDTQYF.

The CDR3 protein is CASSPSPGQPLSYEQYF. CDR3 DNA sequence: TGTGCCAGCAGTCCATCCCCGGGACAGCCCCTCTCCTACGAGCAGTACTTC. V and J are TRBV12-3 or TRBV12-4 and TRBJ2-7; TRBD1 matches 7 bases. CDR3 length: 17 amino acids. V was pared by 5 bases and J by 0 bases, with 13 bases of the junction left unmatched.

A note on this clonotype: It differs at one base from a far larger clone, so likely a read error. J is TRBJ2-1 and V is TRBV5-1; unclear D gene. The germline V and J ends were trimmed by 4 bases and 10 bases, with 27 bases remaining between them. The CDR3 has 17 amino acids. The germline V gene encodes CDR1 SGHRS and CDR2 YFSETQ. The CDR3 coding sequence is TGCGCCAGCAGCGCAAACCCCACGACACAAGTCTCCTACGAGCAGTTCTTC. This sequence encodes CASSANPTTQVSYEQFF.

This clonotype was picked up many times. This chain joins TRBV28 and TRBJ1-1; TRBD1 aligns across 7 bases. The CDR3 runs to 12 residues. V lost 9 bases and J lost 10; bases outside the gene matches: 11. CDR1 is MDHEN and CDR2 is SYDVKM in the germline V gene. CDR3 DNA sequence: TGTGCCAGTTCGGGACAGCGGGCTAGAGCTTTCTTT. It yields the protein CASSGQRARAFF.

Ten or more counts support this clonotype. V usage is TRBV28 and J usage is TRBJ2-7; TRBD1 aligns across 8 bases. CDR3 length equals 15 residues. The J segment lost 3 bases and the V segment lost 6 bases, leaving 10 bases of the junction unmatched. Germline CDR1 MDHEN, CDR2 SYDVKM. The DNA for the CDR3 is TGTGCCAGCAGCCTCCCCCGGACAGGGAACTACGAGCAGTACTTC. This translates into CASSLPRTGNYEQYF. Full variable domain (remainder filled in from reference TRBV28 and TRBJ2-7): DVKVTQSSRYLVKRTGEKVFLECVQDMDHENMFWYRQDPGLGLRLIYFSYDVKMKEKGDIPEGYSVSREKKERFSLILESASTNQTSMYLCASSLPRTGNYEQYFGPGTRLTVT.

This clonotype was counted at least ten times. The V and J genes are TRBV2 and TRBJ2-5; D remains ambiguous. From germline, CDR1 is SNHLY and CDR2 FYNNEI. Trimming took 8 bases from V and 1 from J, leaving 5 bases between them. The CDR3 extends over 11 amino acids. CDR3 sequence: CASGLQETQYF. In DNA, the CDR3 is TGTGCCAGCGGGCTCCAAGAGACCCAGTACTTC.

This clonotype has at least ten counts. The chain couples TRBV19 to TRBJ2-1, with D perhaps matching TRBD2 (6 bases). Trimming shortened V by 1 base and J by 9 bases, and 13 bases separated the two germline ends. This CDR3 region has 14 residues. CDR1 is LNHDA and CDR2 is SQIVND in the germline V gene (reference sequence). As DNA, the CDR3 is TGTGCCAGTAGTATAGGTCGGGAGATCGGTGAGCAGTTCTTC. Residues: CASSIGREIGEQFF.